The 2 T cell receptor beta chains in this list originate from one sample, sequenced in a study of cytomegalovirus exposure and HLA in healthy donors. A multiplex PCR was run with 60 Vbeta primers and 13 Jbeta primers. Only in-frame clones appear in the TCRdb table, and some are missing; sequencing was by immunoSEQ multiplex PCR. This table holds about 140,000 clones, around 75% found once. The sequenced sample was PBMCs. These receptors were collected from a woman between 40 and 55 years old in good health and CMV-seronegative.

This clone was found a few times. This sequence joins TRBV23-1 and TRBJ1-2; D unclear. TRBV23-1 counts as an open reading frame of uncertain function. Trimming pared 2 bases from V and 0 bases from J, leaving 19 bases between. The CDR3 contains 18 residues. CDR3 amino acids: CASSQPELSSVANYGYTF. The CDR3, as DNA: TGCGCCAGCAGTCAACCCGAATTGTCCTCAGTGGCTAACTATGGCTACACCTTC.

The chain combines TRBV6-6 with TRBJ1-2, with 7 positions matching TRBD1. With V trimmed by 2 bases and J by 2 bases, 2 bases remained unmatched. Germline CDR1 and CDR2: MNHNY and SVGAGI (reference sequence). The CDR3 contains 14 residues. The CDR3 reads CASSYLTGNYGYTF. The CDR3 DNA sequence: TGTGCCAGCAGTTACCTGACAGGGAACTATGGCTACACCTTC.